Presented here are 31 T cell receptor beta chains from one specimen sequenced in a study of cytomegalovirus exposure and HLA in healthy donors (dated by TCRdb to 2016 to 2017). To prepare the library, the immunoSEQ multiplex PCR assay was applied. For the multiplex PCR, a mixture combining 60 forward primers for TCR Vbeta segments and 13 reverse primers for TCR Jbeta segments was used. TCRdb took over this immuneACCESS table, retaining in-frame rearrangements with V and J assigned. Such tables are incomplete; in checked studies, under half of the missing clones stem from an unresolved V gene, and the remainder is unexplained. This sample gives some 110,000 clones in total; roughly 83% of them show up just once. The top ten hold approximately 3.1% of the sample. Sample: PBMCs. These receptors all come from a woman aged 18-30 years in good health and CMV-seropositive.

J is TRBJ1-3 and V is TRBV5-1; D is possibly TRBD1 (5 bases). CDR3 length: 14 amino acids. V lost 7 bases and J 0 bases, leaving 11 bases between the germline ends. CDR1 is SGHRS and CDR2 is YFSETQ in the germline V gene. The CDR3 sequence is CASAGRISGNTIYF. DNA of the CDR3: TGCGCCAGCGCGGGACGGATCTCTGGAAACACCATATATTTT.

V and J are TRBV2 and TRBJ1-5, with 12 nucleotides matching TRBD1. Germline CDR1 and CDR2: SNHLY and FYNNEI. This CDR3 comprises 16 residues. J lost 6 bases, V lost 3 bases, and 6 bases had no gene match. CDR3 region: CASSDRDRGRGQPQHF. CDR3 sequence (DNA): TGTGCCAGCAGTGACCGGGACAGGGGGCGCGGTCAGCCCCAGCATTTT. Complete variable domain (other parts from reference TRBV2 and TRBJ1-5): EPEVTQTPSHQVTQMGQEVILRCVPISNHLYFYWYRQILGQKVEFLVSFYNNEISEKSEIFDDQFSVERPDGSNFTLKIRSTKLEDSAMYFCASSDRDRGRGQPQHFGDGTRLSIL.

V gene TRBV7-9 combines with J gene TRBJ2-2; D might be TRBD1 (6 bases). Trimming left V 6 bases short and J 3 bases short, with 11 bases between. Germline values: CDR1 SEHNR, CDR2 FQNEAQ (reference sequence). CDR3 length: 14 amino acids. The CDR3 DNA is TGTGCCAGCAGTTTCTCAGGGGACACCGGGGAGCTGTTTTTT. This encodes CASSFSGDTGELFF.

The rearrangement links TRBV4-2 to TRBJ1-1; tentatively, D is TRBD1 (6 bases). The CDR3 extends over 14 amino acids. V gave up 5 bases and J gave up 1 base, with 11 bases separating them. The germline CDR1 and CDR2 sequences are LGHNA and YNFKEQ. DNA of the CDR3: TGTGCCAGCAGCTCCCGGACAGAGAACACTGAAGCTTTCTTT. Translated, it gives CASSSRTENTEAFF.

V and J are TRBV5-1 and TRBJ1-1; a weak D match, TRBD1 (5 bases). CDR3 size: 15 residues. Per the germline V gene, CDR1 is SGHRS and CDR2 is YFSETQ. V was clipped by 4 bases and J by 5 bases, with 18 bases between them. The CDR3 protein is CASSPPTDVWTEAFF. The CDR3 nucleotides read TGCGCCAGCAGCCCTCCGACAGACGTTTGGACTGAAGCTTTCTTT.

This clone was seen only a few times. This chain links TRBV4-2 with TRBJ1-6; D remains unclear. The CDR3 covers 17 residues. Germline loops: CDR1 LGHNA, CDR2 YNFKEQ. V lost 0 bases, J lost 0 bases, and 9 bases lay in between. This CDR3 is CASSQEPQNSYNSPLHF. CDR3 bases: TGTGCCAGCAGCCAAGAGCCACAGAACTCCTATAATTCACCCCTCCACTTT.

Points on this clone: Compared with germline, one end of the junction differs, possibly owing to a read error. The chain links TRBV5-6 to TRBJ2-5; 11 bases line up with TRBD1. The germline gives CDR1 SGHDT, CDR2 YYEEEE. The CDR3 sequence is 17 residues long. The CDR3 sequence: CVSSFRTGGKGEETQYF. CDR3 sequence (DNA): TGTGTCAGCAGCTTCCGGACAGGGGGCAAGGGTGAGGAGACCCAGTACTTC. The variable domain in full, with the rest retrieved from reference TRBV5-6 and TRBJ2-5, is DAGVTQSPTHLIKTRGQQVTLRCSPKSGHDTVSWYQQALGQGPQFIFQYYEEEERQRGNFPDRFSGHQFPNYSSELNVNALLLGDSALYLCVSSFRTGGKGEETQYFGPGTRLLVL.

This clone was detected a few times. The genes are TRBV5-1 and TRBJ2-7, with TRBD1 matching over 8 bases. Trimming removed 6 bases from V and 6 bases from J; junction bases left unmatched: 8. In germline, CDR1 is SGHRS, CDR2 YFSETQ. This CDR3 has 13 amino acids. CDR3 nucleotides: TGCGCCAGCACTGGACAGGGTATTGGCGAGCAGTACTTC. Translating gives CASTGQGIGEQYF.

V gene TRBV6-1 combines with J gene TRBJ2-7; D perhaps matches TRBD2 (5 bases). There are 14 residues in the CDR3. The V and J ends lost 7 bases and 7 bases respectively, with 20 bases between them. The germline gives CDR1 MNHNS, CDR2 SASEGT. This chain's CDR3 is CASTLKGPRGEQYF. CDR3 DNA sequence: TGTGCCAGCACCCTAAAAGGGCCTCGGGGTGAGCAGTACTTC.

The chain couples TRBV5-4 to TRBJ1-1; 9 nucleotides match TRBD1. V was clipped by 4 bases and J by 5 bases; unmatched bases: 6. Germline CDR1 is SGHNT and CDR2 is YYREEE (reference sequence). This CDR3 spans 14 amino acids. CDR3 sequence reads: CASSLRTGETEAFF. In DNA, the CDR3 is TGTGCCAGCAGCCTCCGGACAGGGGAGACTGAAGCTTTCTTT.

The chain recombines TRBV18 with TRBJ2-7; D possibly corresponds to TRBD2 (5 bases). The germline gives CDR1 KGHSH, CDR2 LQKENI. Trimming stripped 1 base from V and 4 bases from J, with 11 bases between. The CDR3 is 14 amino acids. DNA of the CDR3: TGTGCCAGCTCACCACTGCAAGAGGGATACGAGCAGTACTTC. This gives the protein CASSPLQEGYEQYF. Looking up the rest from reference TRBV18 and TRBJ2-7 gives the full variable domain: NAGVMQNPRHLVRRRGQEARLRCSPMKGHSHVYWYRQLPEEGLKFMVYLQKENIIDESGMPKERFSAEFPKEGPSILRIQQVVRGDSAAYFCASSPLQEGYEQYFGPGTRLTVT.

The V and J genes are TRBV4-1 and TRBJ2-7; D is uncertain. The CDR3 is made up of 13 amino acids. The V gene's germline CDR1 is MGHRA and CDR2 YSYEKL. V was cut by 2 bases and J by 4 bases, with 9 bases left in between. The CDR3 DNA reads TGCGCCAGCAGCCAACCCGGGTCTTACGAGCAGTACTTC. This gives the protein CASSQPGSYEQYF.

Sample share makes this clone large (0.1 to 1%). The chain joins TRBV6-1 to TRBJ2-7, with 10 positions matching TRBD1. Germline CDR1 is MNHNS and CDR2 is SASEGT. J was trimmed by 3 bases and V by 3 bases; bases with no gene match: 2. CDR3 length: 14 residues. CDR3 bases: TGTGCCAGCAGTGAGACAGGGGGCAGCTACGAGCAGTACTTC. It encodes CASSETGGSYEQYF.

V and J are TRBV2 and TRBJ1-2; D is possibly TRBD1 (6 bases). The V gene lost 4 bases and the J gene lost 6 bases, with 9 bases spanning the gap. Germline loops: CDR1 SNHLY, CDR2 FYNNEI. This CDR3 spans 12 amino acids. The CDR3 is CASSAQGDGYTF. As DNA, the CDR3 is TGTGCCAGCAGTGCACAGGGTGATGGCTACACCTTC.

This clone has a handful of counts. The V and J genes are TRBV29-1 and TRBJ2-2, with no clear D. The CDR3 runs to 13 residues. V shed 1 base and J shed 4 bases, with 7 bases lying between them. Germline CDR1 is SQVTM and CDR2 is ANQGSEA. This CDR3 reads CSVEVAVTGELFF. The DNA of the CDR3 is TGCAGCGTTGAAGTGGCTGTCACCGGGGAGCTGTTTTTT.

This chain uses TRBV7-9 with TRBJ2-5; weak D call: TRBD2 (6 bases). Germline CDR1 is SEHNR and CDR2 is FQNEAQ (reference sequence). CDR3 size: 14 residues. Trimming pared 6 bases from V and 5 bases from J, leaving 16 bases between. CDR3 in amino acids: CASSERGIGETQYF. The CDR3 coding sequence is TGTGCCAGCAGTGAACGGGGGATTGGGGAGACCCAGTACTTC.

This chain uses TRBV30 with TRBJ2-7; maybe TRBD1 (5 bases). CDR3 length: 11 residues. CDR1 GTSNPN and CDR2 SVGIG come from the germline V gene (reference sequence). The germline V and J ends were trimmed by 3 bases and 4 bases, with 7 bases remaining between them. The CDR3 nucleotides are TGTGCCTGGAGCAGGGCATACGAGCAGTACTTC. Protein: CAWSRAYEQYF.

The chain carries TRBV9 and TRBJ2-7; 7 bases match TRBD1. V was clipped by 4 bases and J by 2 bases; unmatched bases: 6. This CDR3 is 14 amino acids long. CDR1 is SGDLS and CDR2 is YYNGEE in the germline V gene. This CDR3 is CASSTGTVAYEQYF. In nucleotides, the CDR3 is TGTGCCAGCAGCACAGGGACAGTAGCCTACGAGCAGTACTTC.

The chain couples TRBV28 to TRBJ2-7; 10 nucleotides line up with TRBD1. The ends lost 5 bases at V and 3 bases at J; junction bases unmatched: 4. The CDR3 runs 14 residues. Germline CDR1 reads MDHEN; CDR2 reads SYDVKM. CDR3 in DNA: TGTGCCAGCAGTGAGACAGGGGGCAGCTACGAGCAGTACTTC. Translating gives CASSETGGSYEQYF. Complete variable domain (other parts from reference TRBV28 and TRBJ2-7): DVKVTQSSRYLVKRTGEKVFLECVQDMDHENMFWYRQDPGLGLRLIYFSYDVKMKEKGDIPEGYSVSREKKERFSLILESASTNQTSMYLCASSETGGSYEQYFGPGTRLTVT.

V and J are TRBV30 and TRBJ2-7; 9 positions match TRBD1. This CDR3 has 16 amino acids. Germline assignment: CDR1 GTSNPN and CDR2 SVGIG (reference sequence). V lost 0 bases and J lost 5; bases outside the gene matches: 11. DNA of the CDR3: TGTGCCTGGAGTGTAAGTTTGTACAGGGGGCGGAACGAGCAGTACTTC. It specifies CAWSVSLYRGRNEQYF.

The chain links TRBV7-9 to TRBJ2-1, with TRBD1 matching 10 bases. Trimming removed 5 bases from V and 6 bases from J; junction bases left unmatched: 10. The CDR3 spans 16 residues. The germline gives CDR1 SEHNR, CDR2 FQNEAQ (reference sequence). The CDR3 loop is CASSPKRRTGGNEQFF. DNA for the CDR3: TGTGCCAGCAGCCCCAAACGGCGGACAGGGGGCAATGAGCAGTTCTTC.

The rearrangement links TRBV6-5 to TRBJ2-2; D perhaps matches TRBD1 (5 bases). V was trimmed by 0 bases and J by 8 bases, leaving 10 bases between them. Looked up from germline, CDR1 is MNHEY and CDR2 is SVGAGI. The CDR3 consists of 14 residues. CDR3 nucleotides: TGTGCCAGCAGTTACTCGGCAGGGAAAGGGGAGCTGTTTTTT. Translating gives CASSYSAGKGELFF.

The chain recombines TRBV11-3 with TRBJ1-1, with D maybe TRBD1 (5 bases). The V end lost 4 bases, the J end lost 1 base, and 19 bases lay between the germline ends. The CDR3 runs 17 residues. Per the germline V gene, CDR1 is SGHNT and CDR2 is YENEEA. CDR3 nucleotides: TGTGCCAGCAGCTATGATACAACAACCACAGGGAACACTGAAGCTTTCTTT. Translated, it gives CASSYDTTTTGNTEAFF.

This clone was seen just once. This chain links TRBV28 with TRBJ2-3; D gene ambiguous. The CDR3 totals 15 residues. V was clipped by 5 bases and J by 2 bases, with 14 bases between them. Germline V CDR1 and CDR2: MDHEN, SYDVKM. The CDR3 sequence is CASSTTTVLTDTQYF. The CDR3 DNA is TGTGCCAGCAGTACTACGACTGTCCTCACAGATACGCAGTATTTT.

The chain uses TRBV7-3 and TRBJ2-5; TRBD1 aligns across 12 bases. V was clipped by 3 bases and J by 3 bases; unmatched bases: 5. In germline, CDR1 is SGHTA, CDR2 FQGTGA. This CDR3 is built from 16 residues. The CDR3 loop reads CASSFMGQGAEETQYF. The CDR3 nucleotides read TGTGCCAGCAGCTTCATGGGACAGGGGGCAGAAGAGACCCAGTACTTC.

The chain uses TRBV12-5 and TRBJ1-2; a weak D match, TRBD1 (5 bases). This CDR3 has 14 residues. Germline V gene sequence: CDR1 LGHNT, CDR2 FRNRAP. V was shortened by 2 bases and J by 8 bases, with 15 bases between the two germline ends. This CDR3 is CASGLSPSGSGYTF. CDR3 nucleotide sequence: TGTGCTAGTGGTTTGTCCCCTTCAGGGTCCGGCTACACCTTC.

The gene calls are TRBV5-6 and TRBJ1-2, with D perhaps matching TRBD1 (5 bases). The CDR3 spans 14 residues. V was cut by 0 bases and J by 4 bases, with 10 bases left in between. Germline-derived CDR1 and CDR2 are SGHDT and YYEEEE. The CDR3 loop is CASSLGQLFYGYTF. The CDR3 nucleotides read TGTGCCAGCAGCTTGGGACAGCTTTTCTATGGCTACACCTTC.

The gene calls are TRBV28 and TRBJ2-5; 11 bases agree with TRBD2. Germline values: CDR1 MDHEN, CDR2 SYDVKM. After removal of 8 bases from V and 4 bases from J, the junction contained 18 bases not matched to a gene. The CDR3 loop spans 18 amino acids. CDR3: CASQGTSGLIGRAETQYF. CDR3 DNA: TGTGCCAGCCAAGGGACTAGCGGTCTAATAGGGCGTGCAGAGACCCAGTACTTC.

The chain links TRBV5-1 to TRBJ2-7, with a weak D call TRBD1 (6 bases). V shed 5 bases and J shed 1 base, with 10 bases lying between them. The CDR3 is made up of 13 amino acids. Germline values: CDR1 SGHRS, CDR2 YFSETQ. CDR3 sequence reads: CASREDSSYEQYF. The DNA for the CDR3 is TGCGCCAGCAGAGAGGACAGTTCCTACGAGCAGTACTTC.

This chain links TRBV29-1 with TRBJ1-6; D is perhaps TRBD1 (5 bases). The V end lost 0 bases, the J end lost 4 bases, and 13 bases lay between the germline ends. The CDR3 is 16 residues long. Germline CDR1 SQVTM, CDR2 ANQGSEA. CDR3 DNA sequence: TGCAGCGTTGAAGATCAGGAGGGGTATTATAATTCACCCCTCCACTTT. Amino acids: CSVEDQEGYYNSPLHF.

The J gene is TRBJ1-6, the V gene TRBV5-1, with 11 bases lining up with TRBD1. This CDR3 comprises 19 residues. Losses at the gene ends were 8 bases for V and 9 bases for J; bases not matched to a gene: 22. Germline assignment: CDR1 SGHRS and CDR2 YFSETQ. The CDR3 sequence: CARNLRDRGKSVGGSPLHF. The DNA for the CDR3 is TGCGCCAGGAACCTCCGGGACAGGGGGAAATCAGTGGGAGGTTCACCCCTCCACTTT.